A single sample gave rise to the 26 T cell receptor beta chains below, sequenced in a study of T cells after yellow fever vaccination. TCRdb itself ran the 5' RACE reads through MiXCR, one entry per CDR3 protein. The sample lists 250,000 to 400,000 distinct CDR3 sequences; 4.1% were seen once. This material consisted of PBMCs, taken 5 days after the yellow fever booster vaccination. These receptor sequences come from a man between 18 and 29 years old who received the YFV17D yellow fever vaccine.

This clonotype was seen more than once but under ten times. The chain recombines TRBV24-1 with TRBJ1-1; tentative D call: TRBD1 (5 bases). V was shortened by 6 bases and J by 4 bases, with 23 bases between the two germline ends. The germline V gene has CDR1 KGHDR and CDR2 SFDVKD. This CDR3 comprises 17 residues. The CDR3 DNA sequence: TGTGCCACCAGTCCGGGGCCCGGCGGGGGTTGGGGCACTGAAGCTTTCTTT. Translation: CATSPGPGGGWGTEAFF.

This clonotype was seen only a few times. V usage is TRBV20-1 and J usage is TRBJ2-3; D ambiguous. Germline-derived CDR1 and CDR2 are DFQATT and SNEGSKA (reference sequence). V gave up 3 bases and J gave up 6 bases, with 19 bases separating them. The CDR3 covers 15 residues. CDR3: CSASLPAAGVDTQYF. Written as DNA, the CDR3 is TGCAGTGCTAGCTTACCGGCGGCTGGGGTGGATACGCAGTATTTT.

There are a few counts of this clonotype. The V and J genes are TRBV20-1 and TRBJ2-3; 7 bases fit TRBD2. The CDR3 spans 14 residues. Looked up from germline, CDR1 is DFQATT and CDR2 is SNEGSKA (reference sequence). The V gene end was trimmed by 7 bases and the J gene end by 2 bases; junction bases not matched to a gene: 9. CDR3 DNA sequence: TGCAGTGTCATGGGGACTACTCTCACAGATACGCAGTATTTT. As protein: CSVMGTTLTDTQYF.

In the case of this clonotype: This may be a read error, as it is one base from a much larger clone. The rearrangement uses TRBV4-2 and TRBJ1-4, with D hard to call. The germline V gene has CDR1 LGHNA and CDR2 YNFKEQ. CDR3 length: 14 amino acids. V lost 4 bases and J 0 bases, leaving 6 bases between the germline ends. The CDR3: CASSLGSTNEKLFF. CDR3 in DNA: TGTGCCAGCAGCCTAGGATCAACTAATGAAAAACTGTTTTTT.

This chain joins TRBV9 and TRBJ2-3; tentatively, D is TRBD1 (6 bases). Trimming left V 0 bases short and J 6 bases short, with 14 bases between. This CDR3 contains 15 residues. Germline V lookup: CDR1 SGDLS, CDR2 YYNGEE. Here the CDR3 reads CASSVADRNSDTQYF. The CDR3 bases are TGTGCCAGCAGCGTAGCGGACAGAAACTCTGATACGCAGTATTTT.

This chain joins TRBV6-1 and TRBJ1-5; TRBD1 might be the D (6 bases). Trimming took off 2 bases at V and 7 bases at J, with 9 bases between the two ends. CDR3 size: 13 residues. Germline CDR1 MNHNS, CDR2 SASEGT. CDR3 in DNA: TGTGCCAGCAGTGAAAGGGGGGGGCAGCCCCAGCATTTT. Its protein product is CASSERGGQPQHF.

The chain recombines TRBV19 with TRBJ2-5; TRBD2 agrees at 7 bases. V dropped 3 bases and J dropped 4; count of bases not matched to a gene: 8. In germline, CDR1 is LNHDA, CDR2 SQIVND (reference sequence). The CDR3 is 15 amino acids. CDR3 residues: CASSMAASGGETQYF. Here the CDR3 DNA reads TGTGCCAGTAGTATGGCTGCTAGCGGTGGAGAGACCCAGTACTTC.

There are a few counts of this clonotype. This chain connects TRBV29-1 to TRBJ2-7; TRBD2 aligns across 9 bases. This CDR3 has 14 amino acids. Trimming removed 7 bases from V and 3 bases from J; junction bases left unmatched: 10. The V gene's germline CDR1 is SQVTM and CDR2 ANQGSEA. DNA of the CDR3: TGCAGCGCTATGCCTGCGGGGGGGGGCTACGAGCAGTACTTC. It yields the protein CSAMPAGGGYEQYF.

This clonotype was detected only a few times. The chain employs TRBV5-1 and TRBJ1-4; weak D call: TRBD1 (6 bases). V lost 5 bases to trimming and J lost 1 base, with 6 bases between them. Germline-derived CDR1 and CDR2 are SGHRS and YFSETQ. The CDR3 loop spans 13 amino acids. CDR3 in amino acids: CASRQGTNEKLFF. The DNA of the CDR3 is TGCGCCAGCAGACAGGGAACTAATGAAAAACTGTTTTTT. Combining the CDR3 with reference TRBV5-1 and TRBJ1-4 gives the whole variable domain KAGVTQTPRYLIKTRGQQVTLSCSPISGHRSVSWYQQTPGQGLQFLFEYFSETQRNKGNFPGRFSGRQFSNSRSEMNVSTLELGDSALYLCASRQGTNEKLFFGSGTQLSVL.

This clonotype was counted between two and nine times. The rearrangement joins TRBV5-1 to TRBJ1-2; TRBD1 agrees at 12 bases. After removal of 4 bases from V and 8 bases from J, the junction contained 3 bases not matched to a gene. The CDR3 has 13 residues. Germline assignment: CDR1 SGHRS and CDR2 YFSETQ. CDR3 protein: CASSGTGGEGYTF. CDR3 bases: TGCGCCAGCAGCGGGACAGGGGGCGAAGGCTACACCTTC.

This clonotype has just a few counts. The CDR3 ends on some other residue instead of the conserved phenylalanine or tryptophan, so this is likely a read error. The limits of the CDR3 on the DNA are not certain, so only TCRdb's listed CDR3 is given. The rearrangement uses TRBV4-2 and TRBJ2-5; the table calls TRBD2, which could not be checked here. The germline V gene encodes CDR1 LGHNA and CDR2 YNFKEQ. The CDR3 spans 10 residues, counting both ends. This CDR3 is CASSKSGTNL.

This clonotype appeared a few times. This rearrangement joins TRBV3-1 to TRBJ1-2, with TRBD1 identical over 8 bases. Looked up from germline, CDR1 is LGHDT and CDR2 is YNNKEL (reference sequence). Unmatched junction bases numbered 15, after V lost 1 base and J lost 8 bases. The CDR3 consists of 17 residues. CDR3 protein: CASSQGLDRDRLQGYTF. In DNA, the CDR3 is TGTGCCAGCAGCCAAGGGCTTGACCGGGACAGGTTACAGGGCTACACCTTC.

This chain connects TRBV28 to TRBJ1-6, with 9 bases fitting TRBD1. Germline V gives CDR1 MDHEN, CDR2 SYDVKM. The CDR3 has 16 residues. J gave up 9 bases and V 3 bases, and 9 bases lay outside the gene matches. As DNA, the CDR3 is TGTGCCAGCAGTTTGGGACAGGGTCCTCCGAGTTCACCCCTCCACTTT. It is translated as CASSLGQGPPSSPLHF. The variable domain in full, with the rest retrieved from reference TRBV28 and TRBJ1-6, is DVKVTQSSRYLVKRTGEKVFLECVQDMDHENMFWYRQDPGLGLRLIYFSYDVKMKEKGDIPEGYSVSREKKERFSLILESASTNQTSMYLCASSLGQGPPSSPLHFGNGTRLTVT.

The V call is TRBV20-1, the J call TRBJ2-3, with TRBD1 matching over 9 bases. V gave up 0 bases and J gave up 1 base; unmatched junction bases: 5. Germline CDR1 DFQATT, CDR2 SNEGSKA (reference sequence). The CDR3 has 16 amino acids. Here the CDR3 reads CSARDSRTGGTDTQYF. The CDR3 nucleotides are TGCAGTGCTAGAGATTCTAGGACAGGGGGCACAGATACGCAGTATTTT.

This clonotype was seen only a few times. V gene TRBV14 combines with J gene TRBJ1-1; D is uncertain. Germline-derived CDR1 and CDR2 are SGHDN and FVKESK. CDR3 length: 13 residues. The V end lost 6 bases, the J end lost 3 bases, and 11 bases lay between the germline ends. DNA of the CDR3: TGTGCCAGCAGTCAACCAGGAGACACTGAAGCTTTCTTT. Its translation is CASSQPGDTEAFF.

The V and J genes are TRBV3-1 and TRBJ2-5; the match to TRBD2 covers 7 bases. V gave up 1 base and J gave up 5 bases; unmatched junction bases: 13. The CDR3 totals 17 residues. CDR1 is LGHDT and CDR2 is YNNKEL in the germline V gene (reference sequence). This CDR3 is CASSQGTKRGNSETQYF. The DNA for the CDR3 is TGTGCCAGCAGCCAAGGTACGAAGCGGGGCAATTCGGAGACCCAGTACTTC.

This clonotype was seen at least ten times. CDR3: CASSQGGWANTEAFF. The CDR3 nucleotides read TGCGCCAGCAGCCAAGGGGGGTGGGCGAACACTGAAGCTTTCTTT. The chain has TRBV4-1 and TRBJ1-1, with a possible D match to TRBD1 (5 bases). V dropped 1 base and J dropped 1 base, with 10 bases sitting between them. The CDR3 runs 15 residues. CDR1 is MGHRA and CDR2 is YSYEKL in the germline V gene.

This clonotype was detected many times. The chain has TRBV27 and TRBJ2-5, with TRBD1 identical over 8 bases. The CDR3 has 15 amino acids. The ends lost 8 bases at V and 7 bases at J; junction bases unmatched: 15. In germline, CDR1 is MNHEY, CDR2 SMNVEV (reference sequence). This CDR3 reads CASGNRGTLGRTQYF. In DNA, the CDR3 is TGTGCCAGCGGCAACAGGGGGACATTGGGGCGGACCCAGTACTTC.

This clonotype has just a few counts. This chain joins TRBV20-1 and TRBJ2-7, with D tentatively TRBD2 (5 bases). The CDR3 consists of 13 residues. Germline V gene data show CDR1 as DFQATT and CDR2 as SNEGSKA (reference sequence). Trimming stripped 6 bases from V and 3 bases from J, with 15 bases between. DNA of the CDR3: TGCAGTGCCGAGCCCCTAAGCGGCTACGAGCAGTACTTC. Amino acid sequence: CSAEPLSGYEQYF.

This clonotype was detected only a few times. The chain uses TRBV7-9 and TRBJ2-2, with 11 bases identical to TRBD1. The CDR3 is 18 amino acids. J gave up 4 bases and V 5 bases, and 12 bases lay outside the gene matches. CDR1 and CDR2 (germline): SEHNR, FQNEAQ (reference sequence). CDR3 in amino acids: CASSRGQGGRLGTGELFF. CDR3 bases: TGTGCCAGCAGCCGGGGACAGGGGGGCCGGCTCGGCACCGGGGAGCTGTTTTTT.

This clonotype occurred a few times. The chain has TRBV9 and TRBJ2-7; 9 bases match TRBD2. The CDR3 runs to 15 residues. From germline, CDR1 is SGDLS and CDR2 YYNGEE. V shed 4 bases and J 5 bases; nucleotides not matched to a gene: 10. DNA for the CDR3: TGTGCCAGCAGCTCCCAGGGACTAGCTGGAGACGAGCAGTACTTC. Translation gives CASSSQGLAGDEQYF.

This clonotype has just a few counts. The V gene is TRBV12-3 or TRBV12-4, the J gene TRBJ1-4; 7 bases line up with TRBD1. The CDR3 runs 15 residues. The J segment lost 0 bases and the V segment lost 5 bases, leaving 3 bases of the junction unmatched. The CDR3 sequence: CASSRQGPTNEKLFF. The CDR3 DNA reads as TGTGCCAGCAGTAGACAGGGACCAACTAATGAAAAACTGTTTTTT.

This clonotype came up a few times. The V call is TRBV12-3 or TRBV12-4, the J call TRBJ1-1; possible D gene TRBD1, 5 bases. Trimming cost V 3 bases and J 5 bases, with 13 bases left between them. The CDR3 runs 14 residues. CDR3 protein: CASSFQGPFTEAFF. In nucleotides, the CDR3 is TGTGCCAGCAGTTTTCAGGGACCTTTTACTGAAGCTTTCTTT.

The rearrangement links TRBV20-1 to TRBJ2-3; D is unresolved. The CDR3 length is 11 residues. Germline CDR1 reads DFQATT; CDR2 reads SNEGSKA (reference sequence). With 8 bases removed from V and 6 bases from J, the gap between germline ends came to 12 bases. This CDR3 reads CSLGPADTQYF. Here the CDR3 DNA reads TGCAGTTTAGGACCGGCGGATACGCAGTATTTT.

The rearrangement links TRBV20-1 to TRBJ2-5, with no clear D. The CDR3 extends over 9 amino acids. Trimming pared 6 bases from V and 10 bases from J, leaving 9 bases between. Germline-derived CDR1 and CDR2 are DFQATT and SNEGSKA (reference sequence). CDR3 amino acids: CSANFFQYF. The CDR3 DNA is TGCAGTGCCAACTTCTTCCAGTACTTC.

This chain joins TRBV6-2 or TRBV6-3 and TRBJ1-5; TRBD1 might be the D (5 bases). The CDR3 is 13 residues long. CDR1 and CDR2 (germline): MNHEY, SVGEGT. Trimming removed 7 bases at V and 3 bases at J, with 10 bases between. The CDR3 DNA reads TGTGCCAGCAAGGCCGGGGCCAATCAGCCCCAGCATTTT. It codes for CASKAGANQPQHF.